A single sample is the source of the 30 T cell receptor beta chains below, sequenced in a study of T cell responses to AZD1222 COVID-19 vaccine. Produced via immunoSEQ multiplex PCR; TCRdb's table is partial and in-frame only. The sample has 200,000 or so clones; around 93% are singletons. Sequencing was performed on peripheral blood, taken 28 days after the second AZD1222 dose. The source is an adult who received the AZD1222 COVID-19 vaccine.

The CDR3 nucleotides are TGTGCCAGCAGTGGCTTTTCACAGGGGCCAGGGGAGACCCAGTACTTC. It yields the protein CASSGFSQGPGETQYF. The chain combines TRBV6-1 with TRBJ2-5, with 7 positions matching TRBD1. Germline CDR1 is MNHNS and CDR2 is SASEGT. The V and J ends lost 4 bases and 5 bases, in that order; junction bases with no gene match: 13. The CDR3 is 16 residues long.

The chain couples TRBV18 to TRBJ1-1; D remains unclear. The CDR3 has 12 amino acids. Trimming stripped 3 bases from V and 4 bases from J, with 6 bases between. Germline V CDR1 and CDR2: KGHSH, LQKENI. CDR3 in amino acids: CASSPPTTEAFF. The CDR3 DNA follows: TGTGCCAGCTCACCCCCCACCACTGAAGCTTTCTTT.

The chain carries TRBV5-5 and TRBJ2-2, with D tentatively TRBD1 (6 bases). CDR1 SGHKS and CDR2 YYEKEE come from the germline V gene (reference sequence). Trimming took 0 bases from V and 0 from J, leaving 9 bases between them. The CDR3 totals 16 residues. The CDR3 DNA reads TGTGCCAGCAGCTTGGGGGGGCGTGCGAACACCGGGGAGCTGTTTTTT. Translation gives CASSLGGRANTGELFF. Based on the CDR3 plus reference TRBV5-5 and TRBJ2-2, the full variable domain is DAGVTQSPTHLIKTRGQQVTLRCSPISGHKSVSWYQQVLGQGPQFIFQYYEKEERGRGNFPDRFSARQFPNYSSELNVNALLLGDSALYLCASSLGGRANTGELFFGEGSRLTVL.

This clone was detected once. V gene TRBV27 combines with J gene TRBJ2-7, with D possibly matching TRBD2 (5 bases). CDR3 length: 15 residues. Germline loops: CDR1 MNHEY, CDR2 SMNVEV (reference sequence). V was clipped by 6 bases and J by 0 bases, with 15 bases between them. CDR3 sequence reads: CASSPSGLNSYEQYF. CDR3 DNA sequence: TGTGCCAGCAGCCCCAGCGGCCTAAACTCCTACGAGCAGTACTTC.

This clone has just one count. In nucleotides, the CDR3 is TGCGCCAGCAGTGAGTCCGGGGTAGGGACCCAGTACTTC. Translating gives CASSESGVGTQYF. This chain joins TRBV10-1 and TRBJ2-5; the D gene is possibly TRBD2 (5 bases). The CDR3 runs to 13 residues. Trimming stripped 0 bases from V and 7 bases from J, with 9 bases between. Germline V lookup: CDR1 WNHNN, CDR2 SYGVQD (reference sequence).

J is TRBJ2-7 and V is TRBV10-1, with a possible D match to TRBD1 (5 bases). Germline CDR1 reads WNHNN; CDR2 reads SYGVQD (reference sequence). V was pared by 3 bases and J by 0 bases, with 12 bases between. The CDR3 is 15 residues long. The CDR3: CASSDWGRSSYEQYF. The CDR3 nucleotides read TGCGCCAGCAGTGATTGGGGCAGAAGCTCCTACGAGCAGTACTTC.

In DNA, the CDR3 is TGTGCCAGCAGCGTAGTTGGGGGTTACTACAATGAGCAGTTCTTC. Protein: CASSVVGGYYNEQFF. The rearrangement uses TRBV9 and TRBJ2-1; perhaps D is TRBD1 or TRBD2 (5 bases each). Germline V lookup: CDR1 SGDLS, CDR2 YYNGEE. The CDR3 has 15 residues. V was clipped by 0 bases and J by 3 bases, with 10 bases between them.

This sequence joins TRBV10-2 and TRBJ2-1, with 13 positions matching TRBD2. The CDR3 has 15 amino acids. CDR1 is WSHSY and CDR2 is SAAADI in the germline V gene. V gave up 4 bases and J gave up 8 bases; unmatched junction bases: 5. The CDR3 DNA reads TGCGCCAGCAGTGCCACTAGCGGGGGGGCCTATGAGCAGTTCTTC. Amino acids: CASSATSGGAYEQFF.

The rearrangement uses TRBV5-6 and TRBJ1-5; D possibly corresponds to TRBD1 (5 bases). CDR1 and CDR2 from the germline V gene are SGHDT and YYEEEE. The CDR3 extends over 12 amino acids. V lost 2 bases to trimming and J lost 7 bases, with 7 bases between them. The CDR3, as DNA: TGTGCCAGCAGCTTAGGGGAACAGCCCCAGCATTTT. Translated: CASSLGEQPQHF.

The V call is TRBV6-5, the J call TRBJ2-5; TRBD2 is a possible D gene (6 bases). Germline CDR1 and CDR2: MNHEY and SVGAGI. V gave up 8 bases and J gave up 3 bases, with 13 bases separating them. The CDR3 is 13 residues long. In nucleotides, the CDR3 is TGTGCCAGCTGTTTCGGGGGAGAAGAGACCCAGTACTTC. It specifies CASCFGGEETQYF.

CDR3 sequence (DNA): TGTGCCAGCAGCCTATCTAGCGGGGGGGCGAGTGAGCAGTTCTTC. Its protein is CASSLSSGGASEQFF. The chain combines TRBV14 with TRBJ2-1; 12 bases match TRBD2. V shed 4 bases and J 9 bases; nucleotides not matched to a gene: 7. This CDR3 comprises 15 residues. Germline V gene data show CDR1 as SGHDN and CDR2 as FVKESK.

The V call is TRBV7-8, the J call TRBJ1-3, with D perhaps TRBD1 (5 bases). CDR1 is SGHVS, CDR2 FQNEAQ, per germline. V was pared by 5 bases and J by 6 bases, with 23 bases between. The CDR3 spans 17 residues. CDR3 protein: CASSITASGAQVNTIYF. The CDR3 coding sequence is TGTGCCAGCAGCATAACGGCTAGTGGGGCACAAGTAAACACCATATATTTT.

This chain's CDR3 is CASSSRDRGYRQPQHF. The DNA of the CDR3 is TGTGCCAGTAGTAGCCGGGACAGGGGGTATCGGCAGCCCCAGCATTTT. The V call is TRBV19, the J call TRBJ1-5; TRBD1 matches at 11 bases. Germline assignment: CDR1 LNHDA and CDR2 SQIVND (reference sequence). V shed 4 bases, J shed 7 bases, and the junction held 9 bases outside the gene matches. There are 16 residues in the CDR3.

This clone was seen once. V and J are TRBV3-1 (or the pseudogene TRBV3-2) and TRBJ2-7, with TRBD2 matching 7 bases. Losses at the gene ends were 4 bases for V and 3 bases for J; bases not matched to a gene: 6. The CDR3 spans 14 residues. In germline, CDR1 is LGHDT, CDR2 YNNKEL (reference sequence). The CDR3 loop reads CASSPGTKYYEQYF. As DNA, the CDR3 is TGTGCCAGCAGCCCCGGGACTAAGTACTACGAGCAGTACTTC.

This sequence joins TRBV30 and TRBJ2-1; D call uncertain. This CDR3 contains 13 residues. Germline V lookup: CDR1 GTSNPN, CDR2 SVGIG (reference sequence). With 0 bases removed from V and 10 bases from J, the gap between germline ends came to 13 bases. The CDR3 DNA is TGTGCCTGGAGTGTTTCAGATCACCGGGAGCAGTTCTTC. Protein: CAWSVSDHREQFF.

The chain uses TRBV28 and TRBJ1-2; unclear D gene. V gave up 11 bases and J gave up 4 bases, with 17 bases separating them. This CDR3 is built from 13 residues. Germline V gives CDR1 MDHEN, CDR2 SYDVKM. The CDR3 reads CAGSSEVVYGYTF. The CDR3 coding sequence is TGTGCCGGCTCCTCAGAGGTCGTCTATGGCTACACCTTC.

The V call is TRBV4-2, the J call TRBJ2-3; TRBD2 aligns across 7 bases. V shed 4 bases and J 2 bases; nucleotides not matched to a gene: 12. The germline gives CDR1 LGHNA, CDR2 YNFKEQ. The CDR3 runs to 17 residues. The CDR3 nucleotides read TGTGCCAGCAGCCCACCCGGAGGGAGCGGGGCCACAGATACGCAGTATTTT. It codes for CASSPPGGSGATDTQYF.

For the CDR3, the DNA is TGCGCCAGCAGCTTGTACAGGGGCGAGCAGTACTTC. This gives the protein CASSLYRGEQYF. The rearrangement joins TRBV5-1 to TRBJ2-7, with TRBD1 matching 7 bases. From germline, CDR1 is SGHRS and CDR2 YFSETQ. Losses at the gene ends were 1 base for V and 6 bases for J; bases not matched to a gene: 1. This CDR3 spans 12 amino acids.

This clone is a singleton in its sample. The genes are TRBV3-1 (or the pseudogene TRBV3-2) and TRBJ1-1; D is uncertain. Trimming took 4 bases from V and 4 from J, leaving 13 bases between them. Per the germline V gene, CDR1 is LGHDT and CDR2 is YNNKEL (reference sequence). The CDR3 is 14 amino acids. The CDR3 reads CASSRTPWGTEAFF. The CDR3 coding sequence is TGTGCCAGCAGCCGGACCCCTTGGGGCACTGAAGCTTTCTTT.

This clone was found once. The chain combines TRBV29-1 with TRBJ1-5, with a tentative D call TRBD1 (5 bases). Per the germline V gene, CDR1 is SQVTM and CDR2 is ANQGSEA. The CDR3 totals 13 residues. V gave up 3 bases and J gave up 5 bases, with 11 bases separating them. CDR3 amino acids: CSVDGGGDQPQHF. The CDR3 DNA is TGCAGCGTTGATGGGGGAGGGGATCAGCCCCAGCATTTT.

The chain links TRBV19 to TRBJ2-5; D gene unclear. The length of the CDR3 is 13 residues. CDR1 is LNHDA and CDR2 is SQIVND in the germline V gene (reference sequence). V shed 2 bases and J shed 3 bases, with 7 bases lying between them. The CDR3 DNA is TGTGCCAGTAGTATAAAATGGAAAGAGACCCAGTACTTC. This gives the protein CASSIKWKETQYF.

This chain links TRBV5-5 with TRBJ1-3; possibly TRBD1 for D (5 bases). Trimming cost V 4 bases and J 0 bases, with 11 bases left between them. CDR3 length: 15 amino acids. Germline V gene sequence: CDR1 SGHKS, CDR2 YYEKEE (reference sequence). The CDR3, as DNA: TGTGCCAGCAGCCGGGACCCAAGCTCTGGAAACACCATATATTTT. Encoded protein: CASSRDPSSGNTIYF.

V is TRBV6-5 and J is TRBJ1-1, with a possible D match to TRBD1 (6 bases). The V end lost 9 bases, the J end lost 7 bases, and 18 bases lay between the germline ends. Germline lookup yields CDR1 MNHEY and CDR2 SVGAGI. The CDR3 runs 13 residues. CDR3 sequence (DNA): TGTGCCAGTCGGTTTCGGGGGGCTGTTGAAGCTTTCTTT. Residues: CASRFRGAVEAFF.

V and J are TRBV27 and TRBJ1-1; 9 positions match TRBD1. Unmatched junction bases numbered 2, after V lost 3 bases and J lost 0 bases. This CDR3 comprises 15 residues. Germline values: CDR1 MNHEY, CDR2 SMNVEV (reference sequence). CDR3 sequence: CASSLTGGLNTEAFF. The CDR3 DNA reads as TGTGCCAGCAGTTTGACAGGGGGGTTGAACACTGAAGCTTTCTTT.

The V gene is TRBV5-1, the J gene TRBJ2-5; D uncertain. With 2 bases removed from V and 2 bases from J, the gap between germline ends came to 10 bases. CDR1 and CDR2 (germline): SGHRS, YFSETQ. The CDR3 is 14 residues long. CDR3 nucleotides: TGCGCCAGCAGCTTTTCAAAGGGTCAAGAGACCCAGTACTTC. Amino acid sequence: CASSFSKGQETQYF.

The genes are TRBV3-1 (or the pseudogene TRBV3-2) and TRBJ2-1; TRBD2 agrees at 12 bases. V lost 4 bases to trimming and J lost 4 bases; unmatched junction nucleotides: 2. Germline V gene lookup returns CDR1 LGHDT and CDR2 YNNKEL (reference sequence). The CDR3 covers 15 residues. CDR3: CASSPTSGGYNEQFF. The CDR3 DNA reads as TGTGCCAGCAGCCCCACTAGCGGGGGGTACAATGAGCAGTTCTTC.

The chain carries TRBV7-2 and TRBJ1-6; TRBD1 might be the D (6 bases). V was pared by 3 bases and J by 2 bases, with 8 bases between. Per the germline V gene, CDR1 is SGHTA and CDR2 is FQGNSA. The CDR3 sequence is 15 residues long. The CDR3 DNA follows: TGTGCCAGCAGCTTGGACAGCCCCTATAATTCACCCCTCCACTTT. Amino acids: CASSLDSPYNSPLHF. The whole variable domain, remainder taken from reference TRBV7-2 and TRBJ1-6, is GAGVSQSPSNKVTEKGKDVELRCDPISGHTALYWYRQSLGQGLEFLIYFQGNSAPDKSGLPSDRFSAERTGGSVSTLTIQRTQQEDSAVYLCASSLDSPYNSPLHFGNGTRLTVT.

The chain uses TRBV2 and TRBJ2-3; 10 bases are shared with TRBD2. The CDR3 sequence is 16 residues long. Trimming at V came to 6 bases and at J to 3 bases, leaving 9 bases not matched to a gene. Germline CDR1 and CDR2: SNHLY and FYNNEI. The CDR3, as DNA: TGTGCCAGCAGGCCGCCTAGCGGGGGCGGAACAGATACGCAGTATTTT. Protein product: CASRPPSGGGTDTQYF. The variable domain in full, completed from reference TRBV2 and TRBJ2-3, reads EPEVTQTPSHQVTQMGQEVILRCVPISNHLYFYWYRQILGQKVEFLVSFYNNEISEKSEIFDDQFSVERPDGSNFTLKIRSTKLEDSAMYFCASRPPSGGGTDTQYFGPGTRLTVL.

This chain connects TRBV9 to TRBJ2-2; 7 positions agree with TRBD1. The germline CDR1 and CDR2 sequences are SGDLS and YYNGEE. The CDR3 has 15 residues. V gave up 4 bases and J gave up 0 bases; unmatched junction bases: 3. The CDR3: CASSPGQSNTGELFF. For the CDR3, the DNA is TGTGCCAGCAGCCCGGGACAGTCGAACACCGGGGAGCTGTTTTTT.

This chain connects TRBV7-9 to TRBJ1-1, with D perhaps matching TRBD1 (5 bases). Trimming cost V 7 bases and J 5 bases, with 14 bases left between them. Germline assignment: CDR1 SEHNR and CDR2 FQNEAQ (reference sequence). This CDR3 is built from 13 residues. The CDR3 is CASTLVGVTEAFF. The CDR3 DNA sequence: TGTGCCAGCACCCTGGTAGGGGTTACTGAAGCTTTCTTT.